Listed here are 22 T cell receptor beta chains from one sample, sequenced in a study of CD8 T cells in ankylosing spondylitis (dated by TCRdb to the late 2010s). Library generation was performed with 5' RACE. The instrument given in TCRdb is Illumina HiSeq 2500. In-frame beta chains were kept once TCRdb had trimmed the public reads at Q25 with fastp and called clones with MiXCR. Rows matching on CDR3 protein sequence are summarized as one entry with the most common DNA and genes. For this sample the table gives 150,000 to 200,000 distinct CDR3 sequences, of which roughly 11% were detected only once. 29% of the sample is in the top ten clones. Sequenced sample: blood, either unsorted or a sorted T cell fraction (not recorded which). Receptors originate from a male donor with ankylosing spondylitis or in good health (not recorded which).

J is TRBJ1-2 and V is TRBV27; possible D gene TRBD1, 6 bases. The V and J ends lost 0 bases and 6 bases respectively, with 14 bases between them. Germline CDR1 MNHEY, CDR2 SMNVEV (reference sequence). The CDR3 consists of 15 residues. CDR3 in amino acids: CASSLSRGQSHGYTF. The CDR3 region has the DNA TGTGCCAGCAGTTTATCGCGGGGGCAGTCCCATGGCTACACCTTC.

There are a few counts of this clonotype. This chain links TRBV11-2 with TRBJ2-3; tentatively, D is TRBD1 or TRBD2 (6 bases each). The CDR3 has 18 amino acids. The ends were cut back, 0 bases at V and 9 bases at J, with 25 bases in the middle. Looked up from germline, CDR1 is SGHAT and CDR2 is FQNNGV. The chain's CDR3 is CASSLDSLGGTPVGTQYF. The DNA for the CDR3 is TGTGCCAGCAGCTTAGATTCGCTAGGGGGGACCCCGGTCGGGACGCAGTATTTT.

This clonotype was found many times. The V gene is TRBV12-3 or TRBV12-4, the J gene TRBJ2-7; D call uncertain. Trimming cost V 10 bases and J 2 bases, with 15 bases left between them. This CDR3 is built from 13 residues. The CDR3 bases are TGTGCCACCCTAAGGGCAGATACCTACGAGCAGTACTTC. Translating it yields CATLRADTYEQYF.

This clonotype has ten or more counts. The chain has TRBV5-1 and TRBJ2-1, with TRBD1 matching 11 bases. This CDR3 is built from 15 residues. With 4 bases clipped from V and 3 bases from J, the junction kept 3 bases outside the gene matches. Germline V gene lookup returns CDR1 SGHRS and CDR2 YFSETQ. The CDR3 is CASSAGTGGYNEQFF. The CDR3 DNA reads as TGCGCCAGCAGCGCTGGGACAGGGGGCTACAATGAGCAGTTCTTC.

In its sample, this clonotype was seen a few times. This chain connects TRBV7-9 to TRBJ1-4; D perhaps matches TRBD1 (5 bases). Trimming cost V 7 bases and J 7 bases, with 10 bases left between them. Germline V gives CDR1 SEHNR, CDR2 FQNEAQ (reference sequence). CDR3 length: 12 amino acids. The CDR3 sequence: CASNTGGEKLFF. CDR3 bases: TGTGCCAGCAATACCGGGGGTGAAAAACTGTTTTTT.

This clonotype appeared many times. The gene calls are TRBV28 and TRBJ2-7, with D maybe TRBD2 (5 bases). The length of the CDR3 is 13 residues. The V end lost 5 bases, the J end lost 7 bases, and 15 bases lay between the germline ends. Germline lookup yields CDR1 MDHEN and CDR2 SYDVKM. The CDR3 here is CASSLTSDREQYF. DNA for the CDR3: TGTGCCAGCAGTCTAACTAGTGACCGGGAGCAGTACTTC.

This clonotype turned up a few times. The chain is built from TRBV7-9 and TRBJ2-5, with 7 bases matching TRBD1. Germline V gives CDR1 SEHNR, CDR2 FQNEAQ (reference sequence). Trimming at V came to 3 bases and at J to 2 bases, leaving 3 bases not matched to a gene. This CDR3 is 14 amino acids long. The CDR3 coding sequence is TGTGCCAGCAGCTTCCGACAGGGACAAGAGACCCAGTACTTC. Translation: CASSFRQGQETQYF.

In DNA form, the CDR3 reads TGTGCCAGCAGCTTTGGAGGGGATAACAATGAGCAGTTCTTC. Residues: CASSFGGDNNEQFF. The chain couples TRBV7-6 to TRBJ2-1; maybe TRBD2 (6 bases). Germline V lookup: CDR1 SGHVS, CDR2 FNYEAQ. CDR3 size: 14 residues. The V end lost 3 bases, the J end lost 5 bases, and 11 bases lay between the germline ends. Filled out from reference TRBV7-6 and TRBJ2-1, the complete variable domain reads GAGVSQSPRYKVTKRGQDVALRCDPISGHVSLYWYRQALGQGPEFLTYFNYEAQQDKSGLPNDRFSAERPEGSISTLTIQRTEQRDSAMYRCASSFGGDNNEQFFGPGTRLTVL.

CDR3 bases: TGTGCCAGCAGCTTAGGACAGCTCTACAATGAGCAGTTCTTC. As protein: CASSLGQLYNEQFF. The gene calls are TRBV11-2 and TRBJ2-1, with D possibly matching TRBD1 (5 bases). V lost 1 base to trimming and J lost 3 bases, with 7 bases between them. The length of the CDR3 is 14 residues. Germline values: CDR1 SGHAT, CDR2 FQNNGV. Complete variable domain (other parts from reference TRBV11-2 and TRBJ2-1): EAGVAQSPRYKIIEKRQSVAFWCNPISGHATLYWYQQILGQGPKLLIQFQNNGVVDDSQLPKDRFSAERLKGVDSTLKIQPAKLEDSAVYLCASSLGQLYNEQFFGPGTRLTVL.

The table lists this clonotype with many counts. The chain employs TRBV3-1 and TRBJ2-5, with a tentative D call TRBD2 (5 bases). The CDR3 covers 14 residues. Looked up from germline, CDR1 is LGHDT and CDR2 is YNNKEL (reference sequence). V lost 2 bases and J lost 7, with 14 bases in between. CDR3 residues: CASSQQASAGTQYF. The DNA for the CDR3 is TGTGCCAGCAGCCAACAGGCCAGCGCGGGGACCCAGTACTTC.

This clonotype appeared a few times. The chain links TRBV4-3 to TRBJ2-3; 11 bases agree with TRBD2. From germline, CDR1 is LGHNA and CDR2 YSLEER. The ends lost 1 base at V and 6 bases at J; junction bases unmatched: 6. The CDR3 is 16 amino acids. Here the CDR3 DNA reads TGCGCCAGCAGCCAAGGACTAGCGGGGAATCGGGATACGCAGTATTTT. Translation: CASSQGLAGNRDTQYF.

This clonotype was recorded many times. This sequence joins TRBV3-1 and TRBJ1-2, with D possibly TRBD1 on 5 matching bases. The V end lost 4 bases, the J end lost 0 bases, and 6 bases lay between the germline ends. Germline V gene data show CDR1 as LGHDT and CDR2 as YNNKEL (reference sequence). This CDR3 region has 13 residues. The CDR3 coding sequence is TGTGCCAGCAGCCGGGGGTCTAACTATGGCTACACCTTC. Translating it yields CASSRGSNYGYTF.

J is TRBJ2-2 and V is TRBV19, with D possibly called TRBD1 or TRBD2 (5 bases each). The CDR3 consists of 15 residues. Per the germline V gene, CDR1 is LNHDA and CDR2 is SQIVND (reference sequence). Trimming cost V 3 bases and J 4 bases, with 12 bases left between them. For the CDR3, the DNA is TGTGCCAGTAGTATGGCTTGGGGACGCACCGGGGAGCTGTTTTTT. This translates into CASSMAWGRTGELFF.

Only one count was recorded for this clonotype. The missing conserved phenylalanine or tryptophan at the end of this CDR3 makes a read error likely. The CDR3 loop is CASSLEGIGHEQFL. The CDR3 nucleotides are TGTGCCAGCAGCTTAGAGGGGATCGGCCATGAGCAGTTCCTC. The chain has TRBV7-9 and TRBJ2-1; D is perhaps TRBD1 (5 bases). V dropped 1 base and J dropped 8 bases, with 12 bases sitting between them. The CDR3 has 14 amino acids. CDR1 SEHNR and CDR2 FQNEAQ come from the germline V gene (reference sequence).

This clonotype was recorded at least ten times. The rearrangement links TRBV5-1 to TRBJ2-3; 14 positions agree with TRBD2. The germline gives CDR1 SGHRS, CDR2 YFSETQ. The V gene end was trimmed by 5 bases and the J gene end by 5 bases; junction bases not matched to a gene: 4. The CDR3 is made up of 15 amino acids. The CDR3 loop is CASREGLAGEDTQYF. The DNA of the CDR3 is TGCGCCAGCAGGGAGGGACTAGCGGGAGAAGATACGCAGTATTTT.

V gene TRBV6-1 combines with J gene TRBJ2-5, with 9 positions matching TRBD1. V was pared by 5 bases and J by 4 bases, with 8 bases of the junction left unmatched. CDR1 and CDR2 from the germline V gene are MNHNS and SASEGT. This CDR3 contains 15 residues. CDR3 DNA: TGTGCCAGCAGTCGGGACAGGGTGTTGGGAGAGACCCAGTACTTC. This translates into CASSRDRVLGETQYF.

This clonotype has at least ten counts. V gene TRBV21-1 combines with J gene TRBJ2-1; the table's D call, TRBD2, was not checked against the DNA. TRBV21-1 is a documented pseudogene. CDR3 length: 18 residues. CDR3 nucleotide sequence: TGTGCCAGCAGCGCCCGGGACTCCAGAATAAGCTCCTACAATGAGCAGTTCTTC. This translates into CASSARDSRISSYNEQFF.

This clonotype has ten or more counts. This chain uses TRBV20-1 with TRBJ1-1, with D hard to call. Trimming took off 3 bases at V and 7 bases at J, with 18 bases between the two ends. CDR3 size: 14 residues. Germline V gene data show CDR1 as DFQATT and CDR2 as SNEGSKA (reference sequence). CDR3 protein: CSARSAWAGFEAFF. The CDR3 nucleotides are TGCAGTGCTAGGAGCGCATGGGCCGGCTTTGAAGCTTTCTTT.

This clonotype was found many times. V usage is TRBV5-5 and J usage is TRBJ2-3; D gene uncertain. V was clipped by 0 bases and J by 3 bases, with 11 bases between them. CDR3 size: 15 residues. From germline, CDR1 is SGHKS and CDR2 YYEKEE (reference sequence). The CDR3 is CASSLGGFRTDTQYF. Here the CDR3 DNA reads TGTGCCAGCAGCTTGGGGGGTTTTCGAACAGATACGCAGTATTTT. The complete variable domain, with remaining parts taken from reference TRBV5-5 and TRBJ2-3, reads DAGVTQSPTHLIKTRGQQVTLRCSPISGHKSVSWYQQVLGQGPQFIFQYYEKEERGRGNFPDRFSARQFPNYSSELNVNALLLGDSALYLCASSLGGFRTDTQYFGPGTRLTVL.

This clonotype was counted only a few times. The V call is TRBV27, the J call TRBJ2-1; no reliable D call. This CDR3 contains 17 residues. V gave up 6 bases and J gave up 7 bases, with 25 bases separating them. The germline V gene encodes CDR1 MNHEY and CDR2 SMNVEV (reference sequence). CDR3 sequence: CASSPRLARASVNEQFF. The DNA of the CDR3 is TGTGCCAGCAGCCCCCGGTTGGCGCGCGCCTCGGTGAATGAGCAGTTCTTC.

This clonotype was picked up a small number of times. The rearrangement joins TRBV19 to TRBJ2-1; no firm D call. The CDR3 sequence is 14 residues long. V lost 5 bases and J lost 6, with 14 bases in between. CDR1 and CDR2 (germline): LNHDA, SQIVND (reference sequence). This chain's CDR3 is CASSPRKSSNEQFF. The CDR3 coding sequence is TGTGCCAGTAGTCCCCGGAAATCATCCAATGAGCAGTTCTTC.

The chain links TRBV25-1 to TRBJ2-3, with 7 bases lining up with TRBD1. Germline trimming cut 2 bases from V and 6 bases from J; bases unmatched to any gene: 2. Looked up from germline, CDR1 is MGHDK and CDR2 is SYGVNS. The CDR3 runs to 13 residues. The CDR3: CASSERGRDTQYF. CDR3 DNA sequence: TGTGCCAGCAGTGAAAGGGGGCGGGATACGCAGTATTTT.